In its sample, the clone carrying this TCR beta chain was seen a few times. What it binds is not known. The isolated RNA, all of it, was reverse transcribed, so expressed TCRB transcripts were what got sequenced. Assay: immunoSEQ multiplex PCR; the TCRdb copy retains only in-frame clones and omits some. The sample comprises more than 95,000 clones, 25% to 35% of which are singletons, and more than 0.45% rests with the top ten. Trimming removed 5 bases from V and 8 bases from J, with 18 bases in between. The CDR3 is 14 amino acids. Germline V CDR1 and CDR2: SEHNR, FQNEAQ (reference sequence). This sample stems from a study of beta chain features in type 1 diabetes. Study outcomes and limitations: Among patients with Type 1 diabetes, TCRB CDR3s were moderately but significantly shorter in every one of the four CD4+ subsets.

The chain employs TRBV7-9 and TRBJ1-2; perhaps TRBD1 as D (6 bases). The sequence came from a woman between 18 and 29 years old with type 1 diabetes. The sample taken for sequencing was central memory CD4+ T cells from blood. The CDR3 sequence is CASSNQGLSNGYTF. The CDR3 bases are TGTGCCAGCAGCAATCAGGGGCTGTCTAACGGCTACACCTTC.